This entry features one T cell receptor (beta chain) sequence. The specificity of this receptor is unknown. The record has no base qualities; no much larger clone is one base away. The sample originates from a study of cytomegalovirus exposure and HLA in healthy donors (TCRdb year 2017). At the level of the whole study: An earlier analysis of approximately 550 of the donors reported about 250 Gb of sequence data and roughly 100 million unique TCR beta sequences from roughly 180 million T cells. The number of typed donors differed by locus: 629-630 for A, B, C, DRB1 and DQB1; 522 for DQA1; about 600 for DPA1; and about 470 for DPB1. A few DR-DQ haplotypes were handled as single units for association and clustering because linkage in the cohort was strong. To predict cytomegalovirus infection status, the study brought together high-throughput TCR immunosequencing, statistical association of individual TCRs with disease status, and machine learning. To study patterns of TCR occurrence, a later analysis re-analyzed previously published TCR beta repertoires from more than 550 donors and added high-resolution HLA genotyping. To decide whether each TCR beta V gene segment behaved as functional or pseudogenic, an earlier analysis of several hundred of the donors relied on high-throughput TCR beta sequencing. About 280 gigabases of sequencing data and around 85 million unique TCR sequences made up an early release that covered several hundred HLA-typed donors. The study was designed to test whether signatures of past pathogen exposure could be identified by cataloging public T cell receptors. Among the approximately 420 genotyped donors, approximately 77% belonged to the genetic ancestry cluster associated with self-reported Caucasian donors. In the later analysis, no new phenotypic data were used to find candidate immune exposures; instead, reliance was placed on TCR beta sequences and their occurrence across donors. Using immunosequencing, the study profiled T cell repertoires from 500 to 800 subjects and related those repertoires to cytomegalovirus serostatus. Every repertoire in the discovery cohort had been generated on one and the same sequencing platform. On average, roughly 200,000 unique TCR beta nucleotide sequences were sequenced per donor among a few hundred genotyped donors of the cohort, with roughly 19% of those sequences being non-productive. Donor age, sex, ethnicity and CMV serostatus were compiled together with the repertoire data. In a later genetic analysis, genome-wide SNP genotypes for 398 of the 666 donors were used, and that subset was treated as a discovery cohort. In addition to the first cohort of approximately 650 subjects, a separate validation cohort of 100 to 150 different subjects was used. Both class I and class II loci were covered by HLA typing, at four-digit resolution. The paper as a whole reports these results and caveats: In a later analysis, around 15,000 TCR beta sequences were associated with specific HLA alleles at a false discovery rate of 0.05. An association between a missense DCLRE1C variant and V-gene and J-gene trimming of TCR beta chains was found in a later genetic analysis and replicated in an independent cohort. The authors suggested that the approach could potentially be extended to other disease states and immunological phenotypes. Some IMGT-functional V segments, including TRBV6-2 and TRBV6-3, could not be told apart with the 87-base-pair reads, so those segments were excluded. Strong co-occurrence of HLA alleles, especially DR and DQ, made assigning TCR associations to individual alleles difficult. The sequencing pipeline was judged likely to have produced a cluster of highly shared sequence variants as a technical artifact. Immune exposure information for the cohort was limited to CMV serostatus. Because some donors lacked HLA typing at each locus, the association tests relied only on the typed subset. In an earlier analysis of about 600 of the donors, most TCR beta V segments appeared in productive rearrangements about 87% or about 30% of the time, broadly matching IMGT annotations. According to a later analysis, TCR association rates differed among HLA loci, with DRB1 alleles showing the most associated TCRs and HLA-C alleles showing the fewest. A further reported finding was that TCR beta sequences accurately predicted the HLA-A and HLA-B alleles for most subjects in the first cohort. Cytomegalovirus status was reported to be diagnosed by the classifier with high specificity and sensitivity in both the original and validation cohorts. A later analysis found that most CMV-associated TCR beta chains appeared HLA-restricted, with HLA associations seemingly driven largely by CMV exposure. Only TCR beta chains were sequenced in this cohort, and the absence of alpha or paired-chain data limited detectable features. Compared with the 666-donor mean, donors in an Asian-associated ancestry cluster had fewer N-insertions in productive TCRs, according to a later genetic analysis. In the study, 150 to 200 TCR beta chains were listed as associated with cytomegalovirus. Linkage disequilibrium might explain the correlated functional status among segregating V segments, but an unknown experimental factor could not be ruled out. In vitro tests confirmed that a few of the cytomegalovirus-associated TCR beta chains recognize cytomegalovirus antigens. Compared with equally common non-associated chains, HLA-associated TCR beta chains in a later analysis were more clonally expanded and had lower generation probabilities. Most TCR sequences were observed very rarely across donors, whereas some public TCRs were present in many individuals. Over 15 rarely observed V segments, including chromosome 9 orphons, were excluded from the earlier analysis of approximately 500 of the donors because counts were too low. According to a later analysis, parvovirus B19, influenza, CMV and Epstein-Barr virus appeared linked to several top co-occurrence clusters. Roughly uniform sequencing depth across donors was assumed in presence/absence analyses, although this assumption may not hold.

V gives up 7 bases and J gives up 3 bases, and the segment between their germline ends measures 12 bases. Taken from the germline V gene (reference sequence), the CDR1 and CDR2 loops are GTSNPN and SVGIG. From cysteine to phenylalanine, the CDR3 is 12 amino acids long. The kept DNA is CDR3 alone, 36 bases in frame from the first base. Libraries were made using the immunoSEQ multiplex PCR assay. A mixture of 60 forward primers for TCR Vbeta segments and 13 reverse primers for TCR Jbeta segments was used in the multiplex PCR. Amplification of the CDR3 region of rearranged TCR beta genes was performed with a multiplex PCR assay on genomic DNA. The Illumina HiSeq System was used to sequence the amplified TCR beta libraries as 87-base-pair reads. Per the original workflow: In a later analysis, 77 million or so unique TCR beta chains were counted across the roughly 610 repertoires, and about 9.9 million of these chains were shared by at least two donors. A nearest-neighbor algorithm error-corrected the raw reads and collapsed the reads into unique sequences, merging closely related sequences to remove PCR and sequencing errors. To assign V, D and J gene segments, CDR3 sequences were aligned to IMGT reference sequences. Each retained sequence needed at least a six-nucleotide match to both a V gene segment and a J gene segment. Rearrangements were classified as productive when the CDR3 lacked stop codons and remained in frame with V and J, and all other rearrangements were classified as non-productive. Following IMGT convention, CDR3 was defined as the stretch from the second conserved V-encoded cysteine to the conserved J-encoded phenylalanine. In an earlier analysis of around 600 of the donors, sequences lacking an unambiguous match to a single V gene segment were excluded. In an earlier analysis of more than 500 of the donors, a V segment was called functional when productive rearrangements were above 56.7%, and segregating when the standard deviation between donors exceeded 5%. A statistical classification framework was built to diagnose cytomegalovirus status from the catalog of TCR beta chain sequences. In a later analysis, V and J genes were assigned by comparing TCR nucleotide sequences against IMGT/GENE-DB human TR gene sequences. Using the TCRdist pipeline, a later analysis assigned CDR3 sequences along with most-parsimonious VDJ recombination scenarios. In a later analysis, every TCR beta chain was defined by the combination of its CDR3 amino acid sequence and its V-gene family, and reads without a unique V-gene family were dropped. To address suspected cross-contamination and a sequencing artifact, a later analysis removed approximately 600 highly shared, low-generation-probability nucleotide sequences. In a later analysis, a clonal expansion index for each public chain was calculated from normalized within-repertoire ranks of inferred template counts. In a later analysis, generation probabilities were computed with a VDJ recombination model fitted to out-of-frame rearrangements, and the resulting probabilities were checked against IGoR. In a later analysis, hypergeometric tests were used to score TCR-TCR, TCR-HLA and TCR-CMV co-occurrence, with a repertoire-size bias correction applied to TCR pairs. False discovery rates were estimated in a later analysis by permuting HLA or CMV assignments 20 times. In a later analysis, co-occurring TCRs were grouped using DBSCAN, with TCRdist sequence similarity added in when clustering inside HLA-allele-positive subsets. Repertoires with fewer than 30,000 or more than 120,000 public chains were left out of co-occurrence clustering, as were about five repertoires with anomalous nucleotide sharing. TCRdb carries this immuneACCESS record with in-frame sequences only. Its versions omit some clonotypes, under half of them owing to an unresolved V gene in the studies checked, with the rest unexplained. For V, J and clone size, that table is used; D and trimming come from the DNA. For this sample the table gives 280,000 or so clones, of which around 90% were detected only once. The ten largest clones capture about 2.5% of the sample.

The cohort consisted of some 730 healthy bone marrow donors. At the time of sampling, all cohort members were nominally healthy, though unrecorded immune exposures were likely present. The donor tested CMV seronegative and was one of the 352 seronegative cohort members. A peripheral blood sample was provided by each donor, and peripheral blood mononuclear cells were used for TCR beta sequencing. The Qiagen DNeasy Blood Extraction Kit was used to extract genomic DNA from the blood cell samples. Sequences were obtained from PBMCs. The receptor's source is a woman aged 18-29 years in good health and CMV-seronegative. The sequence is built from TRBV30 and TRBJ1-2; there is no confident call for the D gene. The CDR3 region reads CAFKQQYYGYTF. The sequence in DNA is TGTGCCTTTAAACAGCAATACTATGGCTACACCTTC.